The rows below give T cell receptor beta chains drawn from one sample of a study of OX40 agonist ivuxolimab in advanced cancers. The method was immunoSEQ multiplex PCR; TCRdb's version includes in-frame clones alone and lacks a portion of them. The profile covers tens of thousands of clones, with 70% to 90% appearing a single time and approximately 0.47% taken by the ten largest. Sequenced material: CD4+ or CD8+ T cells sorted from blood, taken in a trial of the OX40 agonist ivuxolimab. The receptors were gathered from an adult with an advanced solid tumor such as melanoma, head and neck, liver or kidney cancer. Each CDR3 is given with its conserved first and last residue. D genes are given only for firm matches. Size is omitted from some rows. Given values are once, few, many or a class for expanded clones.

j_gene: TRBJ2-2; abundance: few; v_gene: TRBV5-6; d_gene: -; CDR3aa: CASSRRGLLNTGELFF; CDR3nt: TGTGCCAGCAGCCGCCGGGGACTTCTGAACACCGGGGAGCTGTTTTTT
j_gene: TRBJ2-7; abundance: -; v_gene: TRBV2; d_gene: TRBD1; CDR3aa: CASSGGDRGSSYEQYF; CDR3nt: TGTGCCAGCAGTGGAGGTGACAGGGGAAGCTCCTACGAGCAGTACTTC
j_gene: TRBJ1-3; abundance: -; v_gene: TRBV5-1; d_gene: -; CDR3aa: CASSLAGQNTIYF; CDR3nt: TGCGCCAGCAGCTTGGCAGGGCAGAACACCATATATTTT
j_gene: TRBJ1-1; abundance: -; v_gene: TRBV5-1; d_gene: -; CDR3aa: CASSLSPGNTEAFF; CDR3nt: TGCGCCAGCAGCTTGTCCCCGGGCAACACTGAAGCTTTCTTT
j_gene: TRBJ1-5; abundance: -; v_gene: TRBV6-1; d_gene: TRBD1; CDR3aa: CASSPDRANQPQHF; CDR3nt: TGTGCCAGCAGCCCGGACAGGGCCAATCAGCCCCAGCATTTT
j_gene: TRBJ1-2; abundance: -; v_gene: TRBV6-1; d_gene: -; CDR3aa: CASSEGTANNYGYTF; CDR3nt: TGTGCCAGCAGTGAAGGGACAGCGAACAACTATGGCTACACCTTC
j_gene: TRBJ2-7; abundance: -; v_gene: TRBV25-1; d_gene: -; CDR3aa: CASSGGLSYEQYF; CDR3nt: TGTGCCAGCAGTGGGGGACTGTCCTACGAGCAGTACTTC
j_gene: TRBJ1-2; abundance: -; v_gene: TRBV20-1; d_gene: -; CDR3aa: CIDPNYGYTF; CDR3nt: TGCATTGACCCTAACTATGGCTACACCTTC
j_gene: TRBJ2-7; abundance: -; v_gene: TRBV7-2; d_gene: TRBD2; CDR3aa: CASSLAGDQTYEQYF; CDR3nt: TGTGCCAGCAGCCTAGCGGGGGACCAGACCTACGAGCAGTACTTC
j_gene: TRBJ2-7; abundance: -; v_gene: TRBV5-1; d_gene: -; CDR3aa: CASSLPGSKGEQYF; CDR3nt: TGCGCCAGCAGCCTCCCGGGAAGCAAGGGGGAGCAGTACTTC
j_gene: TRBJ2-3; abundance: -; v_gene: TRBV6-1; d_gene: TRBD1; CDR3aa: CASRLQGDTQYF; CDR3nt: TGTGCCAGCAGACTACAGGGGGATACGCAGTATTTT
j_gene: TRBJ1-3; abundance: -; v_gene: TRBV7-7; d_gene: -; CDR3aa: CASSLAAGSGNTIYF; CDR3nt: TGTGCTAGCAGTCTTGCAGCGGGGTCTGGAAACACCATATATTTT
j_gene: TRBJ2-1; abundance: -; v_gene: TRBV6-5; d_gene: -; CDR3aa: CASSYAQNEQFF; CDR3nt: TGTGCCAGCAGTTACGCTCAGAATGAGCAGTTCTTC
j_gene: TRBJ2-2; abundance: -; v_gene: TRBV11-3; d_gene: -; CDR3aa: CASSFGQANTGELFF; CDR3nt: TGTGCCAGCAGCTTCGGGCAGGCGAACACCGGGGAGCTGTTTTTT
j_gene: TRBJ2-7; abundance: -; v_gene: TRBV5-1; d_gene: -; CDR3aa: CASQASGTVSYEQYF; CDR3nt: TGCGCCAGCCAAGCATCAGGGACGGTCTCCTACGAGCAGTACTTC
j_gene: TRBJ2-4; abundance: -; v_gene: TRBV5-1; d_gene: -; CDR3aa: CASSLGVGASKNIQYF; CDR3nt: TGCGCCAGCAGCTTGGGTGTGGGGGCGTCCAAAAACATTCAGTACTTC
j_gene: TRBJ1-1; abundance: -; v_gene: TRBV6-1; d_gene: -; CDR3aa: CASSYVSATEAFF; CDR3nt: TGTGCCAGCAGCTATGTGAGTGCCACTGAAGCTTTCTTT
j_gene: TRBJ2-4; abundance: -; v_gene: TRBV7-3; d_gene: TRBD2; CDR3aa: CASSPDRLAGSNIQYF; CDR3nt: TGTGCCAGCAGCCCCGATCGGCTAGCGGGATCAAACATTCAGTACTTC
j_gene: TRBJ2-7; abundance: -; v_gene: TRBV19; d_gene: TRBD1; CDR3aa: CASSWDSQTSYEQYF; CDR3nt: TGTGCCAGTAGCTGGGACAGCCAAACCTCCTACGAGCAGTACTTC
j_gene: TRBJ1-1; abundance: -; v_gene: TRBV7-2; d_gene: -; CDR3aa: CASSPRRTGAFF; CDR3nt: TGTGCCAGCAGCCCCCGAAGGACGGGAGCTTTCTTT
j_gene: TRBJ2-1; abundance: -; v_gene: TRBV9; d_gene: -; CDR3aa: CASSLVGDYYNEQFF; CDR3nt: TGTGCCAGCAGCCTTGTGGGGGATTACTACAATGAGCAGTTCTTC
j_gene: TRBJ2-7; abundance: -; v_gene: TRBV11-2; d_gene: TRBD1; CDR3aa: CASSKWGQGISYEQYF; CDR3nt: TGTGCCAGCAGTAAGTGGGGACAGGGGATCTCCTACGAGCAGTACTTC
j_gene: TRBJ1-4; abundance: -; v_gene: TRBV9; d_gene: -; CDR3aa: CASSVAGTNEKLFF; CDR3nt: TGTGCCAGCAGCGTAGCTGGGACTAATGAAAAACTGTTTTTT
j_gene: TRBJ1-1; abundance: -; v_gene: TRBV6-6; d_gene: -; CDR3aa: CASSTPRPTPTEAFF; CDR3nt: TGTGCCAGCAGTACCCCGCGGCCGACCCCTACTGAAGCTTTCTTT
j_gene: TRBJ1-1; abundance: few; v_gene: TRBV5-1; d_gene: -; CDR3aa: CASSLAETEAFF; CDR3nt: TGCGCCAGCAGCTTGGCGGAGACTGAAGCTTTCTTT
j_gene: TRBJ2-5; abundance: once; v_gene: TRBV18; d_gene: -; CDR3aa: CASSPPSRGQETQYF; CDR3nt: TGTGCCAGCTCACCACCGAGCAGGGGCCAAGAGACCCAGTACTTC
j_gene: TRBJ2-1; abundance: -; v_gene: TRBV11-3; d_gene: -; CDR3aa: CASSLGGGGHNEQFF; CDR3nt: TGTGCCAGCAGCTTAGGGGGAGGGGGCCACAATGAGCAGTTCTTC
j_gene: TRBJ2-4; abundance: -; v_gene: TRBV2; d_gene: -; CDR3aa: CASSDSLAKNIQYF; CDR3nt: TGTGCCAGCAGTGACAGTTTAGCCAAAAACATTCAGTACTTC
j_gene: TRBJ2-3; abundance: -; v_gene: TRBV5-6; d_gene: TRBD2; CDR3aa: CASSPRAGDTDTQYF; CDR3nt: TGTGCCAGCAGCCCCCGGGCGGGGGACACAGATACGCAGTATTTT
j_gene: TRBJ2-1; abundance: -; v_gene: TRBV6-5; d_gene: TRBD1; CDR3aa: CASSRQGANEQFF; CDR3nt: TGTGCCAGCAGCCGACAGGGGGCTAATGAGCAGTTCTTC
j_gene: TRBJ2-7; abundance: -; v_gene: TRBV6-6; d_gene: -; CDR3aa: CASSPSTSGGAQQYF; CDR3nt: TGTGCCAGCAGTCCCTCGACTAGTGGGGGGGCGCAGCAGTACTTC
j_gene: TRBJ2-7; abundance: -; v_gene: TRBV5-1; d_gene: -; CDR3aa: CASSGGTSSYEQYF; CDR3nt: TGCGCCAGCAGCGGAGGGACTTCGTCCTACGAGCAGTACTTC
j_gene: TRBJ2-7; abundance: -; v_gene: TRBV27; d_gene: -; CDR3aa: CASSPFTSQQSSYEQYF; CDR3nt: TGTGCCAGCAGTCCGTTCACCTCTCAGCAATCCTCCTACGAGCAGTACTTC
j_gene: TRBJ2-7; abundance: -; v_gene: TRBV6-1; d_gene: -; CDR3aa: CASSVLRDEQYF; CDR3nt: TGTGCCAGCAGTGTCCTCAGGGACGAGCAGTACTTC
j_gene: TRBJ1-5; abundance: -; v_gene: TRBV5-1; d_gene: -; CDR3aa: CASSLGDSSRGGQPQHF; CDR3nt: TGCGCCAGCAGCTTGGGAGATTCGTCTCGTGGGGGTCAGCCCCAGCATTTT
j_gene: TRBJ2-7; abundance: -; v_gene: TRBV5-1; d_gene: -; CDR3aa: CASSLWGLSYEQYF; CDR3nt: TGCGCCAGCAGCTTGTGGGGACTTTCATACGAGCAGTACTTC
j_gene: TRBJ2-7; abundance: few; v_gene: TRBV6-1; d_gene: -; CDR3aa: CASSEALRAYEQYF; CDR3nt: TGTGCCAGCAGTGAGGCCCTCCGAGCCTACGAGCAGTACTTC
j_gene: TRBJ1-4; abundance: -; v_gene: TRBV29-1; d_gene: -; CDR3aa: CSVERGDEKLFF; CDR3nt: TGCAGCGTTGAACGGGGGGATGAAAAACTGTTTTTT
j_gene: TRBJ2-1; abundance: -; v_gene: TRBV20-1; d_gene: -; CDR3aa: CSASYNEQFF; CDR3nt: TGCAGTGCTAGTTACAATGAGCAGTTCTTC
j_gene: TRBJ2-3; abundance: once; v_gene: TRBV4-2; d_gene: -; CDR3aa: CASSSTPSTDTQYF; CDR3nt: TGTGCCAGCAGCTCCACCCCTAGCACAGATACGCAGTATTTT
j_gene: TRBJ2-6; abundance: -; v_gene: TRBV10-3; d_gene: -; CDR3aa: CAIGAREGTGANVLTF; CDR3nt: TGTGCCATCGGCGCCAGGGAAGGAACTGGGGCCAACGTCCTGACTTTC
j_gene: TRBJ1-3; abundance: -; v_gene: TRBV5-4; d_gene: -; CDR3aa: CASSRTLSGNTIYF; CDR3nt: TGTGCCAGCAGCCGGACCCTCTCTGGAAACACCATATATTTT
j_gene: TRBJ2-5; abundance: -; v_gene: TRBV4-3; d_gene: TRBD1; CDR3aa: CASSQTGQGRETQYF; CDR3nt: TGCGCCAGCAGCCAAACGGGACAGGGGAGGGAGACCCAGTACTTC
j_gene: TRBJ1-1; abundance: -; v_gene: TRBV7-9; d_gene: -; CDR3aa: CASSPGRENTEAFF; CDR3nt: TGTGCCAGCAGCCCAGGGCGGGAAAACACTGAAGCTTTCTTT
j_gene: TRBJ2-3; abundance: -; v_gene: TRBV5-1; d_gene: TRBD2; CDR3aa: CASSLVPPGTSGGHSGTQYF; CDR3nt: TGCGCCAGCAGCTTGGTTCCCCCCGGGACTAGCGGTGGCCACTCCGGAACGCAGTATTTT
j_gene: TRBJ2-7; abundance: -; v_gene: TRBV7-6; d_gene: TRBD1; CDR3aa: CASSFRRGTEQYF; CDR3nt: TGTGCCAGCAGCTTCCGCAGGGGGACCGAGCAGTACTTC
j_gene: TRBJ1-4; abundance: once; v_gene: TRBV5-1; d_gene: -; CDR3aa: CASSLDSNEKLFF; CDR3nt: TGCGCCAGCAGCTTGGATTCTAATGAAAAACTGTTTTTT
j_gene: TRBJ2-4; abundance: once; v_gene: TRBV5-4; d_gene: TRBD2; CDR3aa: CASTPGGGASENIQYF; CDR3nt: TGTGCCAGCACTCCCGGGGGGGGCGCGTCGGAAAACATTCAGTACTTC
j_gene: TRBJ1-5; abundance: -; v_gene: TRBV6-1; d_gene: -; CDR3aa: CATEEGRRENQPQHF; CDR3nt: TGTGCCACGGAGGAAGGCAGGCGGGAAAATCAGCCCCAGCATTTT
j_gene: TRBJ2-4; abundance: -; v_gene: TRBV29-1; d_gene: TRBD1; CDR3aa: CSVGSRQGDIQYF; CDR3nt: TGCAGCGTTGGTTCGCGACAGGGGGACATTCAGTACTTC
j_gene: TRBJ1-4; abundance: -; v_gene: TRBV15; d_gene: TRBD1; CDR3aa: CATRPRQGAGEKLFF; CDR3nt: TGTGCCACCAGACCTAGACAGGGGGCGGGGGAAAAACTGTTTTTT
j_gene: TRBJ1-1; abundance: -; v_gene: TRBV6-1; d_gene: -; CDR3aa: CASCKAGSMNTEAFF; CDR3nt: TGTGCCAGCTGTAAAGCCGGGTCCATGAACACTGAAGCTTTCTTT
j_gene: TRBJ2-2; abundance: -; v_gene: TRBV11-3; d_gene: TRBD2; CDR3aa: CASTPGGDLTGELFF; CDR3nt: TGTGCCAGCACCCCCGGGGGGGACCTCACCGGGGAGCTGTTTTTT
j_gene: TRBJ2-7; abundance: -; v_gene: TRBV6-5; d_gene: -; CDR3aa: CASARMSDEQYF; CDR3nt: TGTGCCAGCGCCAGAATGAGCGACGAGCAGTACTTC
j_gene: TRBJ1-2; abundance: -; v_gene: TRBV27; d_gene: -; CDR3aa: CASSSGDLNYGYTF; CDR3nt: TGTGCCAGCAGCTCAGGGGACCTTAACTATGGCTACACCTTC
j_gene: TRBJ1-3; abundance: few; v_gene: TRBV12-5; d_gene: -; CDR3aa: CASGWFSGNTIYF; CDR3nt: TGTGCTAGTGGTTGGTTCTCCGGAAACACCATATATTTT
j_gene: TRBJ1-1; abundance: -; v_gene: TRBV11-3; d_gene: -; CDR3aa: CASSLGGVDTEAFF; CDR3nt: TGTGCCAGCAGCTTAGGTGGGGTTGACACTGAAGCTTTCTTT